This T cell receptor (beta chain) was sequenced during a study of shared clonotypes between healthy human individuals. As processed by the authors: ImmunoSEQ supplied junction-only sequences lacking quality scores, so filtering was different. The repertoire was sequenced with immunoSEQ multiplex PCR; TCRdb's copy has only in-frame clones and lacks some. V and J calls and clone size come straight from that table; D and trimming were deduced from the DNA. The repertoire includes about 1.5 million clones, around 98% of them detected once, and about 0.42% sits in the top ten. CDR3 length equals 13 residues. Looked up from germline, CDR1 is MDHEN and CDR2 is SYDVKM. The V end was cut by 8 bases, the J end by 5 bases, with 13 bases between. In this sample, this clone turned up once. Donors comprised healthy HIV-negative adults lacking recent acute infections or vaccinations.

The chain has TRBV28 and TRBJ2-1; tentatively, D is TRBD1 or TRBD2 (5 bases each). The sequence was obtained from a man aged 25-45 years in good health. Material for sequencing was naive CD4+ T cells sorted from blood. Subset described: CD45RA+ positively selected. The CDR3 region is CASEGTVNNEQFF. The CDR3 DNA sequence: TGTGCCAGCGAGGGGACGGTGAACAATGAGCAGTTCTTC.